A single sample is the source of the 20 T cell receptor beta chains below, sequenced in a study of OX40 agonist ivuxolimab in advanced cancers. This table comes from immunoSEQ multiplex PCR, and its TCRdb copy is limited to in-frame clones, with some not included. The sample lists about 62,000 clones, 79% occurring once. The sample in question was CD4+ or CD8+ T cells sorted from blood, obtained in a trial of the OX40 agonist ivuxolimab. All receptors derive from an adult with an advanced solid tumor such as melanoma, head and neck, liver or kidney cancer.

The rearrangement uses TRBV5-1 and TRBJ1-5, with unresolved D. The germline gives CDR1 SGHRS, CDR2 YFSETQ. The CDR3 extends over 13 amino acids. V was trimmed by 5 bases and J by 1 base, leaving 7 bases between them. CDR3 bases: TGCGCCAGCAGTGCGGACAGCAATCAGCCCCAGCATTTT. Encoded protein: CASSADSNQPQHF.

The chain uses TRBV11-1 and TRBJ2-7, with D perhaps TRBD1 or TRBD2 (5 bases each). The CDR3 sequence is 16 residues long. V was clipped by 2 bases and J by 3 bases, with 17 bases between them. CDR1 and CDR2 (germline): SGHAT, FQDESV (reference sequence). The CDR3 DNA is TGTGCCAGCAGCTTAACCACCGGGACCCCGGGCTACGAGCAGTACTTC. Translating it yields CASSLTTGTPGYEQYF. The full variable domain, in which reference TRBV11-1 and TRBJ2-7 provide the parts outside the CDR3, is EAEVAQSPRYKITEKSQAVAFWCDPISGHATLYWYRQILGQGPELLVQFQDESVVDDSQLPKDRFSAERLKGVDSTLKIQPAELGDSAMYLCASSLTTGTPGYEQYFGPGTRLTVT.

The gene calls are TRBV6-4 and TRBJ2-3, with 7 bases identical to TRBD1. The trim removed 6 bases at V and 2 bases at J, leaving 2 bases unmatched. The CDR3 totals 13 residues. Germline CDR1 is MRHNA and CDR2 is SNTAGT. The CDR3 DNA is TGTGCCAGCAGCAGGGGGTTCACAGATACGCAGTATTTT. Translating gives CASSRGFTDTQYF.

The rearrangement uses TRBV10-3 and TRBJ2-7, with D maybe TRBD1 (5 bases). The CDR3 sequence is 13 residues long. The germline V and J ends were trimmed by 10 bases and 4 bases, with 17 bases remaining between them. CDR1 and CDR2 from the germline V gene are ENHRY and SYGVKD. CDR3 in amino acids: CATSVQTDYEQYF. The DNA of the CDR3 is TGTGCCACGTCAGTCCAGACAGATTACGAGCAGTACTTC.

The chain joins TRBV18 to TRBJ2-3; D might be TRBD2 (5 bases). Germline lookup yields CDR1 KGHSH and CDR2 LQKENI. The germline V and J ends were trimmed by 4 bases and 1 base, with 9 bases remaining between them. The CDR3 contains 14 residues. The CDR3 DNA reads as TGTGCCAGCTCACTCGGACTGGGCACAGATACGCAGTATTTT. Its protein is CASSLGLGTDTQYF.

The chain employs TRBV10-2 and TRBJ2-5, with a tentative D call TRBD2 (5 bases). The DNA end lines up better with TRBJ2-7; the J call may be wrong. This CDR3 is 13 amino acids long. CDR1 is WSHSY and CDR2 is SAAADI in the germline V gene. The CDR3 loop reads CASSEGLNYEQYF. CDR3 coding DNA: TGCGCCAGCAGTGAGGGACTGAACTACGAGCAGTACTTC.

V and J are TRBV11-2 and TRBJ1-3; 7 bases line up with TRBD1. This CDR3 has 15 amino acids. Germline values: CDR1 SGHAT, CDR2 FQNNGV. V was pared by 3 bases and J by 1 base, with 3 bases of the junction left unmatched. CDR3: CASSLAGGSGNTIYF. CDR3 in DNA: TGTGCCAGCAGCTTGGCAGGGGGTTCTGGAAACACCATATATTTT.

This clone was found many times. The chain carries TRBV27 and TRBJ2-1; TRBD1 matches at 9 bases. Losses at the gene ends were 4 bases for V and 2 bases for J; bases not matched to a gene: 3. The CDR3 totals 15 residues. Germline CDR1 reads MNHEY; CDR2 reads SMNVEV (reference sequence). As DNA, the CDR3 is TGTGCCAGCAGTTCCGGACAGGGGACCTACAATGAGCAGTTCTTC. Translation: CASSSGQGTYNEQFF.

The chain has TRBV7-8 and TRBJ2-7; TRBD2 is a possible D gene (5 bases). This CDR3 has 15 residues. The V gene lost 4 bases and the J gene lost 1 base, with 14 bases spanning the gap. Germline CDR1 is SGHVS and CDR2 is FQNEAQ. The CDR3 coding sequence is TGTGCCAGCAGCTCGGCCTGGACGGGATCCTACGAGCAGTACTTC. Its translation: CASSSAWTGSYEQYF. Together with reference TRBV7-8 and TRBJ2-7, the CDR3 gives the full variable domain: GAGVSQSPRYKVAKRGQDVALRCDPISGHVSLFWYQQALGQGPEFLTYFQNEAQLDKSGLPSDRFFAERPEGSVSTLKIQRTQQEDSAVYLCASSSAWTGSYEQYFGPGTRLTVT.

The CDR3 DNA is TGTGCCAGCAGCTTAATCCGGGAGAGTAGTGAGCAGTTCTTC. Its protein is CASSLIRESSEQFF. This sequence joins TRBV7-2 and TRBJ2-1; D may be TRBD2 (6 bases). Germline V gives CDR1 SGHTA, CDR2 FQGNSA. The V and J ends lost 2 bases and 9 bases respectively, with 14 bases between them. This CDR3 is 14 amino acids long.

The J gene is TRBJ2-7, the V gene TRBV21-1; the table's TRBD1 call for D was not verified on the DNA. TRBV21-1 is a pseudogene. This CDR3 is 18 amino acids long. The CDR3 here is CASTSDRGSRSLDYEQYF. In nucleotides, the CDR3 is TGTGCCAGCACCAGCGACAGGGGGTCACGTAGTTTGGACTACGAGCAGTACTTC.

The CDR3 protein is CAIRLNRGPESYEQYF. The CDR3 DNA reads as TGTGCCATCAGACTGAACAGGGGGCCGGAGTCCTACGAGCAGTACTTC. The chain employs TRBV10-3 and TRBJ2-7; 9 bases fit TRBD1. After removal of 6 bases from V and 1 base from J, the junction contained 10 bases not matched to a gene. The CDR3 has 16 amino acids. Per germline, CDR1 ENHRY and CDR2 SYGVKD.

The V gene is TRBV19, the J gene TRBJ1-5; D not certain. CDR1 is LNHDA, CDR2 SQIVND, per germline (reference sequence). This CDR3 region has 13 residues. V was clipped by 6 bases and J by 7 bases, with 13 bases between them. Here the CDR3 reads CASSLSHGQPQHF. DNA for the CDR3: TGTGCCAGTAGCCTATCCCATGGGCAGCCCCAGCATTTT.

This clone was recorded once. V and J are TRBV11-3 and TRBJ2-5, with D tentatively TRBD1 (5 bases). This CDR3 spans 15 amino acids. Germline V gene lookup returns CDR1 SGHNT and CDR2 YENEEA. With 4 bases removed from V and 5 bases from J, the gap between germline ends came to 17 bases. Written as DNA, the CDR3 is TGTGCCAGCAGCTCTACTTCAGGGAACGGGGAGACCCAGTACTTC. Protein sequence: CASSSTSGNGETQYF.

The J gene is TRBJ2-3, the V gene TRBV7-2; D uncertain. This CDR3 is 13 amino acids long. Germline V CDR1 and CDR2: SGHTA, FQGNSA. With 3 bases removed from V and 0 bases from J, the gap between germline ends came to 4 bases. The CDR3 reads CASSFSSTDTQYF. The CDR3 DNA is TGTGCCAGCAGCTTCTCTAGCACAGATACGCAGTATTTT.

The chain carries TRBV18 and TRBJ2-4; 8 bases fit TRBD1. This CDR3 comprises 14 residues. CDR1 KGHSH and CDR2 LQKENI come from the germline V gene. After removal of 0 bases from V and 12 bases from J, the junction contained 7 bases not matched to a gene. CDR3 DNA sequence: TGTGCCAGCTCACCACCTTCCGGGACAGGCAGTCAGTACTTC. Translating gives CASSPPSGTGSQYF.

This clone was observed a few times. V gene TRBV23-1 combines with J gene TRBJ1-2, with TRBD1 as a possible D gene (6 bases). TRBV23-1 is an ORF for which the function is uncertain. CDR3 length: 16 residues. With 2 bases removed from V and 6 bases from J, the gap between germline ends came to 19 bases. CDR3 sequence: CASSQPGQGYCNGYTF. CDR3 bases: TGCGCCAGCAGTCAACCAGGCCAGGGGTATTGTAATGGCTACACCTTC.

This chain connects TRBV19 to TRBJ1-2; D unresolved. This CDR3 has 14 residues. Looked up from germline, CDR1 is LNHDA and CDR2 is SQIVND (reference sequence). V lost 6 bases to trimming and J lost 6 bases, with 17 bases between them. CDR3 residues: CASSPTLSGDGYTF. The CDR3 DNA is TGTGCCAGTAGCCCCACCCTCTCGGGCGATGGCTACACCTTC.

This clone was observed a single time. The J gene is TRBJ2-1, the V gene TRBV14, with TRBD2 matching over 14 bases. CDR1 is SGHDN, CDR2 FVKESK, per germline. The CDR3 contains 21 residues. Trimming removed 4 bases from V and 0 bases from J; junction bases left unmatched: 14. The CDR3 DNA reads TGTGCCAGCAGCCTAAGACTAGCGGGAGGGCTAACCTTTAGCTCCTACAATGAGCAGTTCTTC. Amino acids: CASSLRLAGGLTFSSYNEQFF. The variable domain in full, with the rest retrieved from reference TRBV14 and TRBJ2-1, is EAGVTQFPSHSVIEKGQTVTLRCDPISGHDNLYWYRRVMGKEIKFLLHFVKESKQDESGMPNNRFLAERTGGTYSTLKVQPAELEDSGVYFCASSLRLAGGLTFSSYNEQFFGPGTRLTVL.

Only one count was recorded for this clone. The chain's CDR3 is CASSEWTSEYNEQFF. CDR3 DNA sequence: TGTGCCAGCAGTGAATGGACTAGCGAGTACAATGAGCAGTTCTTC. The genes are TRBV25-1 and TRBJ2-1, with 9 bases identical to TRBD2. CDR1 is MGHDK and CDR2 is SYGVNS in the germline V gene. The V segment lost 1 base and the J segment 4 bases; nucleotides outside the gene matches: 2. The CDR3 is 15 residues long.